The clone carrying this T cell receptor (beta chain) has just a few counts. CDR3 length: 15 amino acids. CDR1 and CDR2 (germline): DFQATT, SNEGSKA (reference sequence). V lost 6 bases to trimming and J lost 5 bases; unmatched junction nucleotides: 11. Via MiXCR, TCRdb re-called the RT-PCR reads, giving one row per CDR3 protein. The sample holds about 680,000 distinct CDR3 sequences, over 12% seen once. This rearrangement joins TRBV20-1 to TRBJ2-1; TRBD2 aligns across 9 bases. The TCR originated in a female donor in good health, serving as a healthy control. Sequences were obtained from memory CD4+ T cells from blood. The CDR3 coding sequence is TGCAGTGCCACGGTTCTAGCGGGAAAAAACAATGAGCAGTTCTTC. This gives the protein CSATVLAGKNNEQFF.